This TCR beta chain came from a study of cytomegalovirus exposure and HLA in healthy donors. For the study at large: Ancestry clustering placed roughly four fifths of 300 to 400 genotyped donors in the Caucasian-associated cluster. Overall study results and limits: A later analysis reportedly found fewer N-insertions in an Asian-associated ancestry cluster than the roughly 700-donor mean. Some V segments (TRBV6-2 and TRBV6-3 among them) were excluded as indistinguishable. TCR beta V segments were, for the most part, productive about 87% or about 30% of the time in an earlier analysis.

With 60 Vbeta and 13 Jbeta primers, the PCR was carried out. The data were produced by immunoSEQ multiplex PCR, yet TCRdb's version contains in-frame clones alone and is incomplete. In the table there are over 150,000 clones, roughly three quarters of which are singletons. Trimming took 3 bases from V and 4 from J; bases not matched to a gene: 9. Germline V gives CDR1 KGHSH, CDR2 LQKENI. CDR3 length: 15 amino acids. Concerning this clone itself: Its antigen is unidentified.

Material for sequencing was PBMCs. The chain couples TRBV18 to TRBJ2-7; 7 nucleotides agree with TRBD1. The TCR comes from a man aged 18 to 30 in good health and CMV-seropositive. CDR3 residues: CASSPLGQENYEQYF. CDR3 nucleotides: TGTGCCAGCTCACCGCTCGGACAGGAGAATTACGAGCAGTACTTC.